The source of this T cell receptor (beta chain) is a study of T cells expressing NK-cell markers. Points from the study as a whole: Where several donors were concerned, these clonotypes also led the CD3+CD56-NKG2C+ fraction.

With the 5' RACE reads reprocessed, TCRdb shows one record per CDR3 protein and no DNA. The ten top clones account for about 7.3%, within a sample of about 440,000 distinct CDR3 sequences. This CDR3 has 17 residues. Germline loops: CDR1 SQVTM, CDR2 ANQGSEA. A remark on this clonotype: Its matching antigen is unknown.

The rearrangement uses TRBV29-1 and TRBJ2-7; lacking DNA, the TRBD1 call made by TCRdb goes unchecked. Sequencing used blood T cells: a sorted CD56 or NKG2C T cell subset, CD4+ or CD8+ T cells, or bulk PBMC T cells (not recorded which). This TCR was recovered from a woman aged 18 to 69 in good health. The CDR3 reads CSALGTGGEDISYEQYF.